The source of this T cell receptor beta chain is a study of cytomegalovirus exposure and HLA in healthy donors. In the PCR, 60 Vbeta and 13 Jbeta primers were used. Produced via immunoSEQ multiplex PCR; TCRdb's table is partial and in-frame only. Found here are 50,000 to 70,000 clones, about 77% of them singletons; the top ten hold approximately 2.3%. V lost 3 bases to trimming and J lost 2 bases; unmatched junction nucleotides: 4. This CDR3 has 16 amino acids. CDR1 is LNHNV, CDR2 YYDKDF, per germline (reference sequence). The chain combines TRBV15 with TRBJ2-6, with TRBD1 matching over 7 bases. The TCR comes from a female donor in good health and CMV-seronegative. Sequenced: PBMCs. The CDR3 reads CATSSETGAGANVLTF. CDR3 DNA: TGTGCCACCAGCAGCGAAACAGGGGCTGGGGCCAACGTCCTGACTTTC.